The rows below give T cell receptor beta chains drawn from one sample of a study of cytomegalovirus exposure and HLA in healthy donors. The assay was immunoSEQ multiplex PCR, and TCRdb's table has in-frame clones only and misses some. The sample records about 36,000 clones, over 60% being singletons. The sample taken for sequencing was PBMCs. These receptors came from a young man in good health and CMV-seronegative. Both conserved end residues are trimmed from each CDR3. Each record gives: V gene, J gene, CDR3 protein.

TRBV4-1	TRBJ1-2	ASSQERDRGTNGYT
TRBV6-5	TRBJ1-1	ASSYGRVNTEAF
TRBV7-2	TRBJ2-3	ASSLGGLGRDTQY
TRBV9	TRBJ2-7	ASSEQPHSSYEQY
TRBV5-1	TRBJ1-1	ASSLDGGNTEAF
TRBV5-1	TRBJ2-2	ASSYSPTANTGELF
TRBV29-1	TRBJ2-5	SVVGQFQETQY
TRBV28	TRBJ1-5	ASTGGGMRQPQH
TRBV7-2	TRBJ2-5	ASSPLQETQY
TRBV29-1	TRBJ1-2	SVEPGYAYGYT
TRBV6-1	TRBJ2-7	ASRAQGVSYEQY
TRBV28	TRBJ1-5	ASSVGNQPQH
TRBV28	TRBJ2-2	ATKTGNTGELF
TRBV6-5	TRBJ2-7	ASSPDRPYEQY
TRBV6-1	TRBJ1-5	ASTVDGSNQPQH
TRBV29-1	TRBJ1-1	SVGNSLNTEAF
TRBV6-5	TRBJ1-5	ASSQGAGQPQH
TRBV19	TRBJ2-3	ASSIGQTDTQY
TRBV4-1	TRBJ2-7	ASSQDRARAGGIGEQY
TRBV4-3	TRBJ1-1	ASSQDPTGRAEAF
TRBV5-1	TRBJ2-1	ASSSGLADKEQF
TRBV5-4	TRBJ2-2	ASSLGLPNTGELF
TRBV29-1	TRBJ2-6	SVEAPEGLAGANVLT
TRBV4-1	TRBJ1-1	ASSQGYGRRDTEAF
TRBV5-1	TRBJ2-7	ASRATSAEYEQY
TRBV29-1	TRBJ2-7	SVGLRSYEQY
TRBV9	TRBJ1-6	ASSYSGGRNSPLH
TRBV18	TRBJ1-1	ASGGQGMAAF
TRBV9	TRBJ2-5	ASSPPPLTPLGTQY
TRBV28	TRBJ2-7	ASSLSELAGVDEQY
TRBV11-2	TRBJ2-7	ASSLGSGGPYEQY
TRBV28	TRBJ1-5	ASRLDRGGNQPQH
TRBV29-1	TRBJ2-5	SVERAGGAQY
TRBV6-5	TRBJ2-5	ASSGTGVETQY
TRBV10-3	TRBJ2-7	AIRDGTTYEQY
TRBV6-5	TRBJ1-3	ASSPSGGYTIY
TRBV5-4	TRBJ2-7	ATSGSSYEQY
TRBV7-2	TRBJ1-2	ASSLKGDYGYT
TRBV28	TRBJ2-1	ASSSYRSWEQF
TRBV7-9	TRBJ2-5	ASSFVPSETQY
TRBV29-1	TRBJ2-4	SVEVTGLIQY
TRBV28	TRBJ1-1	ASGETGGETEAF
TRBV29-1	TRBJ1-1	SVDGQMNTEAF
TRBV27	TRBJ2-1	ASSLPGGNEQF
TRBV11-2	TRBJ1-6	ASSRTGSNNSPLH
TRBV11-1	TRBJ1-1	ASSLAQAEAF
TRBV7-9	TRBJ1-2	ASSRGQGAYGYT
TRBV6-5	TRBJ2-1	ASSLTSGNNEQF
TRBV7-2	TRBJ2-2	ASSTSYRARGTGELF
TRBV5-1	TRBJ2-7	ASSLGGASRGEQY